This T cell receptor beta chain was captured in a study of tumor-infiltrating lymphocytes in primary liver carcinoma. For each extraction, RNA and DNA were obtained together from roughly 20-30 mg of unsorted bulk tissue. The V gene's germline CDR1 is MGHRA and CDR2 YSYEKL. This CDR3 region has 18 residues. cDNA specific to TCR beta was made from approximately 0.55 ug of total RNA, with a constant-region primer employed for priming. What produced the TCR beta libraries was three nested multiplex PCR rounds using slightly modified ARM-PCR. PCR rounds one and two used TRBV1-TRBV30 forward primers with a C-beta reverse primer for 10 cycles each. In TCRdb, the multiplex PCR reads were re-called with MiXCR into one record per CDR3 protein. Of fewer than 70,000 distinct CDR3 sequences listed, roughly 70% were seen once; the top ten hold roughly three fifths. For this clonotype: The antigen is undetermined. Sequence at one end of the junction differs from germline and may be a read error.

Findings and caveats of the study: Between tumor regions, pairs overlapped more than tumor-adjacent and tumor-blood pairs did. Representation across all five tumor regions was limited to only about 8-24% of top clones.

J is TRBJ2-2 and V is TRBV4-1, with TRBD2 matching 10 bases. The sequence derives from a middle-aged man with primary liver carcinoma and hepatitis B virus infection. Sequencing input: liver tumor tissue from sampling region 2. Subset defined: tumor region T2, inferior pole. As DNA, the CDR3 is TGCACCAGCTGCCAAGACAGCGGGGGGGCGTGGTACACTGGGGAGCTGTTTTTT. This codes for CTSCQDSGGAWYTGELFF.